The rows below give T cell receptor beta chains drawn from one sample of a study of post-analysis software for immune sequencing data. Using its own MiXCR run on the PCR reads, TCRdb lists one record per CDR3 protein. The sample yields around 710,000 distinct CDR3 sequences, 40% to 55% seen once. Sequenced: blood. All receptors derive from a girl aged 5-17 years with multiple sclerosis. The CDR3 runs from the conserved cysteine through the conserved F or W. Each record gives: D gene, clone size, J gene, V gene, CDR3 DNA, CDR3 protein. D genes are given only for firm matches. Where a row states a size, it is once, few, many or the class of an expanded clone; other rows omit it.

d_gene: TRBD2
abundance: NA
j_gene: TRBJ2-1
v_gene: TRBV15
CDR3nt: TGTGCCACCAGCAGAGACGGACTAGCTGTTTACAATGAGCAGTTCTTC
CDR3aa: CATSRDGLAVYNEQFF

d_gene: NA
abundance: NA
j_gene: TRBJ2-5
v_gene: TRBV11-2
CDR3nt: TGTGCCAGCAGCTTAGATGCGGAGACCCAGTACTTC
CDR3aa: CASSLDAETQYF

d_gene: NA
abundance: many
j_gene: TRBJ2-3
v_gene: TRBV10-3
CDR3nt: TGTGCCATCAGTGAAAGGGCTAGCACAGATACGCAGTATTTT
CDR3aa: CAISERASTDTQYF

d_gene: NA
abundance: NA
j_gene: TRBJ2-5
v_gene: TRBV28
CDR3nt: TGTGCCAGCAGTTTATCCCTAATGGAGCTTGGGGTTGCTCAAGAGACCCAGTACTTC
CDR3aa: CASSLSLMELGVAQETQYF

d_gene: NA
abundance: NA
j_gene: TRBJ2-5
v_gene: TRBV10-3
CDR3nt: TGTGTCATCAGTGTCAAGGGGGGAGAGACCCAGTACTTC
CDR3aa: CVISVKGGETQYF

d_gene: NA
abundance: few
j_gene: TRBJ2-3
v_gene: TRBV2
CDR3nt: TGTGCCAGCAGCGTGGACAGTCACACAGATACGCAGTATTTT
CDR3aa: CASSVDSHTDTQYF

d_gene: TRBD1
abundance: once
j_gene: TRBJ1-4
v_gene: TRBV7-9
CDR3nt: TGTGCCAGCAGCCCACGGACAGGGATTAATGAAAAACTGTTTTTT
CDR3aa: CASSPRTGINEKLFF

d_gene: TRBD2
abundance: few
j_gene: TRBJ2-7
v_gene: TRBV27
CDR3nt: TGTGCCAGCAGTTTAGGGACTAGCGGGAGCGCCTACGAGCAGTACTTC
CDR3aa: CASSLGTSGSAYEQYF

d_gene: NA
abundance: NA
j_gene: TRBJ2-7
v_gene: TRBV12-3/TRBV12-4
CDR3nt: TGTGCCAGCAGTTTAGACGCAGGCCAGCAGTACTTC
CDR3aa: CASSLDAGQQYF

d_gene: TRBD2
abundance: NA
j_gene: TRBJ2-3
v_gene: TRBV20-1
CDR3nt: TGCAGTGCTAGAGATCTGGCGGGAGCGGCGCAGTATTTT
CDR3aa: CSARDLAGAAQYF

d_gene: TRBD1
abundance: many
j_gene: TRBJ2-7
v_gene: TRBV6-5
CDR3nt: TGTGCCAGCAGGGGGACAGGGGGCTACGAGCAGTACTTC
CDR3aa: CASRGTGGYEQYF

d_gene: TRBD1
abundance: NA
j_gene: TRBJ1-5
v_gene: TRBV6-1
CDR3nt: TGTGCCAGCAGACCTCTCACCACAGGGGGCTGGACCGGTATGGGATATCAGCCCCAGCATTTT
CDR3aa: CASRPLTTGGWTGMGYQPQHF

d_gene: TRBD1
abundance: NA
j_gene: TRBJ2-1
v_gene: TRBV7-8
CDR3nt: TGTGCCAGCAGCCCACAGGGGGCGACCGTAATTAGAGGCTCCTACAATGAGCAGTTCTTC
CDR3aa: CASSPQGATVIRGSYNEQFF

d_gene: NA
abundance: once
j_gene: TRBJ1-5
v_gene: TRBV5-1
CDR3nt: TGCGCCAGCAGCTTGGACGACCGACACGGTAATCAGCCCCAGCATTTT
CDR3aa: CASSLDDRHGNQPQHF

d_gene: NA
abundance: NA
j_gene: TRBJ2-7
v_gene: TRBV7-2
CDR3nt: TGTGCCAGCAGCTTACGGGGAAACTACGAGCAGTACTTC
CDR3aa: CASSLRGNYEQYF